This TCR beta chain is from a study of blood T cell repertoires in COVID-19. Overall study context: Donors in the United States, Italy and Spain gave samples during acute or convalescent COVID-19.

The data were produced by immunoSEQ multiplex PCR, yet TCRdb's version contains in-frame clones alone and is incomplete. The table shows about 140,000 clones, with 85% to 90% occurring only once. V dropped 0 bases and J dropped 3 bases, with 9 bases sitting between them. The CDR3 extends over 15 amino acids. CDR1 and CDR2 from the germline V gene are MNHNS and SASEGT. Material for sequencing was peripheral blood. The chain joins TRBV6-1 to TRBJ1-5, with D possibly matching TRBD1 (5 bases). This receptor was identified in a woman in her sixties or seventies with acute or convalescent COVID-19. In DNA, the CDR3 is TGTGCCAGCAGTGAAGCTGGAGGGGTCAATCAGCCCCAGCATTTT. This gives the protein CASSEAGGVNQPQHF.